This T cell receptor beta chain appears in the sequencing data of a study of cytomegalovirus exposure and HLA in healthy donors (dated by TCRdb to the late 2010s). For the study in its entirety: An earlier analysis of roughly 570 of the donors reported approximately 260 Gb of sequence data and around 110 million unique TCR beta sequences obtained from 180 million or so T cells. An early release covering roughly 640 HLA-typed donors comprised 250 to 350 gigabases of sequencing data and 65 million to 100 million unique TCR sequences. The genetic ancestry cluster associated with self-reported Caucasian donors included roughly 84% of the roughly 400 genotyped donors. The study aimed to test whether signatures of past pathogen exposure could be identified by cataloging public T cell receptors. The study profiled the T cell repertoires of about 720 subjects by immunosequencing and related them to cytomegalovirus serostatus. Along with the approximately 700-subject first cohort, a separate validation cohort of over 90 different subjects was used. High-throughput TCR immunosequencing, statistical association of individual TCRs with disease status, and machine learning were combined to predict cytomegalovirus infection status. A later analysis re-analyzed previously published TCR beta repertoires from 600 to 850 donors and added high-resolution HLA genotyping to study TCR occurrence patterns. The later analysis used no new phenotypic data to find candidate immune exposures, relying instead on TCR beta sequences and their occurrence across donors. In an earlier analysis of roughly 540 of the donors, high-throughput TCR beta sequencing was used to judge whether each TCR beta V gene segment behaved as functional or pseudogenic. Donor age, sex, ethnicity and CMV serostatus were compiled together with the repertoire data. Genome-wide SNP genotypes for about 60% of the 666 donors were used in a later genetic analysis, which treated that subset as a discovery cohort. Every repertoire in the discovery cohort had been generated on one and the same sequencing platform. HLA typing included class I and class II loci at four-digit resolution. The number of donors typed differed by locus, with about 629-630 for A, B, C, DRB1 and DQB1, 522 for DQA1, approximately 580 for DPA1, and some 440 for DPB1. Five DR-DQ haplotypes were treated as single units for association and clustering because of strong linkage in the cohort. Across around 400 genotyped donors of the cohort, an average of approximately 240,000 unique TCR beta nucleotide sequences per donor were sequenced, and about a sixth of those sequences were non-productive.

The cohort was made up of 500 to 800 healthy bone marrow donors. At the time of sampling, all cohort members were nominally healthy, though unrecorded immune exposures were likely present. The donor was CMV seronegative and belonged to the group of roughly 330 seronegative cohort members. A peripheral blood sample was provided by each donor, and peripheral blood mononuclear cells were used for TCR beta sequencing. Genomic DNA was extracted from the blood cell samples with the Qiagen DNeasy Blood Extraction Kit. Note on this clone: What this receptor recognizes is not known. An end of the junction differs from the germline gene, which may be a read error.

The germline V gene sets CDR1 to LGHNA and CDR2 to YSLEER. Spanning cysteine to phenylalanine, the CDR3 consists of 11 amino acids. The CDR3 DNA has 33 bases and is translated from base 1. The library relied on the immunoSEQ multiplex PCR assay. A mixture of 60 forward primers for TCR Vbeta segments and 13 reverse primers for TCR Jbeta segments was used in the multiplex PCR. Amplification of the CDR3 region of rearranged TCR beta genes was performed with a multiplex PCR assay on genomic DNA. Amplified TCR beta libraries were sequenced as 87-base-pair reads on the Illumina HiSeq System. The authors' analysis ran thus. Across the roughly 670 repertoires, a later analysis counted tens of millions of unique TCR beta chains, about 10 million of which were shared by at least two donors. A nearest-neighbor algorithm error-corrected the raw reads and collapsed the reads into unique sequences, merging closely related sequences to remove PCR and sequencing errors. To assign V, D and J gene segments, CDR3 sequences were aligned to IMGT reference sequences. Each retained sequence needed at least a six-nucleotide match to both a V gene segment and a J gene segment. Rearrangements were classified as productive when the CDR3 lacked stop codons and remained in frame with V and J, and all other rearrangements were classified as non-productive. CDR3 was defined according to IMGT convention as the region running from the second conserved V-encoded cysteine to the conserved J-encoded phenylalanine. The earlier analysis of about 610 of the donors excluded sequences that lacked an unambiguous match to a single V gene segment. An earlier analysis of a few hundred of the donors called V segments functional above 56.7% productive rearrangements and segregating when the between-donor standard deviation exceeded 5%. A statistical classification framework was built to diagnose cytomegalovirus status from the catalog of TCR beta chain sequences. V and J gene assignment, in a later analysis, came from comparing TCR nucleotide sequences with IMGT/GENE-DB human TR gene sequences. In a later analysis, CDR3 sequences and most-parsimonious VDJ recombination scenarios were assigned using the TCRdist pipeline. In a later analysis, each TCR beta chain was defined by its CDR3 amino acid sequence together with its V-gene family, and reads without a unique V-gene family were excluded. To address suspected cross-contamination and a sequencing artifact, a later analysis removed around 600 highly shared, low-generation-probability nucleotide sequences. In a later analysis, a clonal expansion index for each public chain was calculated from normalized within-repertoire ranks of inferred template counts. In a later analysis, generation probabilities were computed using a VDJ recombination model fitted to out-of-frame rearrangements, and the results were checked against IGoR. Hypergeometric tests were used in a later analysis to score TCR-TCR, TCR-HLA and TCR-CMV co-occurrence, with a repertoire-size bias correction applied to the TCR pairs. False discovery rates were estimated in a later analysis by permuting HLA or CMV assignments 20 times. In a later analysis, co-occurring TCRs were grouped using DBSCAN, with TCRdist sequence similarity added in when clustering inside HLA-allele-positive subsets. For co-occurrence clustering, repertoires with fewer than 30,000 or more than 120,000 public chains were excluded, along with five repertoires with anomalous nucleotide sharing. Imported from immuneACCESS, the table was reduced by TCRdb to in-frame sequences with V and J called. These copies leave out some clones; in studies compared against another copy, an unresolved V gene accounts for under half, and the cause of the remainder is not known. For V, J and clone size, that table is used; D and trimming come from the DNA. The sample table lists 150,000 to 200,000 clones, 81% of them with a count of one. Around 1.9% of the sample goes to the ten largest clones.

Study-wide conclusions, independent of this receptor: Cytomegalovirus status was reported to be diagnosed by the classifier with high specificity and sensitivity in both the original and validation cohorts. A later genetic analysis reported fewer N-insertions in productive TCRs among donors in an Asian-associated ancestry cluster than the roughly 720-donor mean. Roughly uniform sequencing depth across donors was assumed in presence/absence analyses, although this assumption may not hold. Correlated functional status among segregating V segments might reflect linkage disequilibrium, but an unknown experimental factor could not be ruled out. Across donors, most TCR sequences were observed very rarely, whereas some public TCRs were present in many individuals. Because the 87-base-pair reads could not distinguish some IMGT-functional V segments, including TRBV6-2 and TRBV6-3, those segments were excluded. Because HLA typing was missing for some donors at each locus, association tests included only the typed subset. This cohort had only TCR beta chains sequenced, and the lack of alpha or paired-chain data limited which features could be detected. A cluster of highly shared sequence variants was judged likely to represent a technical artifact of the sequencing pipeline. A few of the identified cytomegalovirus-associated TCR beta chains were confirmed in vitro to be specific for cytomegalovirus antigens. A further reported finding was that TCR beta sequences accurately predicted the HLA-A and HLA-B alleles for most subjects in the first cohort. Strong co-occurrence of HLA alleles, especially DR and DQ, made assigning TCR associations to individual alleles difficult. The only immune exposure information available for the cohort was CMV serostatus. In a later genetic analysis, a missense DCLRE1C variant was associated with V-gene and J-gene trimming of TCR beta chains, and the association was replicated in an independent cohort. In an earlier analysis of a few hundred of the donors, most TCR beta V segments were observed in productive rearrangements about 87% or about 30% of the time, broadly matching IMGT annotations. In a later analysis, HLA-associated TCR beta chains were found to be more clonally expanded and to have lower generation probabilities than equally common non-associated chains. The authors suggested that the approach could potentially be generalized to other disease states and immunological phenotypes. In a later analysis, several top co-occurrence clusters were reported to appear linked to parvovirus B19, influenza, CMV and Epstein-Barr virus. In a later analysis, some 18,000 TCR beta sequences were associated with specific HLA alleles at a false discovery rate of 0.05. The study listed 170 or so TCR beta chains as associated with cytomegalovirus. In a later analysis, most CMV-associated TCR beta chains were found to appear HLA-restricted, with HLA associations seemingly driven largely by CMV exposure. Because counts were too low, fewer than 20 rarely observed V segments, including chromosome 9 orphons, were excluded from the earlier analysis of around 590 of the donors. According to a later analysis, TCR association rates differed among HLA loci, with DRB1 alleles showing the most associated TCRs and HLA-C alleles showing the fewest.

Sequencing input: PBMCs. The sequence derives from a man in his late teens or twenties in good health and CMV-seronegative. The chain was built from TRBV4-3 and TRBJ1-1; the D gene lacks a confident call. The nucleotide sequence reads as follows: TGCGCCAGCAGCCAAGGCGCTTCCCTCTCCTTT. It is translated as CASSQGASLSF.